A single sample gave rise to the 5 T cell receptor beta chains below, sequenced in a study of blood T cell repertoires in COVID-19. Data came from immunoSEQ multiplex PCR; TCRdb stores just in-frame clones and leaves some out. The table has more than 250,000 clones, nearly 90% seen once. The specimen was PBMCs or T cells enriched from blood (not recorded which). The receptors were sampled from a woman aged 18-29 years with acute COVID-19.

This sequence joins TRBV7-6 and TRBJ1-5; D is uncertain. Germline CDR1 is SGHVS and CDR2 is FNYEAQ. The CDR3 is 13 residues long. With 1 base removed from V and 6 bases from J, the gap between germline ends came to 7 bases. CDR3 nucleotide sequence: TGTGCCAGCAGCTTAGAACCGGGTCAGCCCCAGCATTTT. This encodes CASSLEPGQPQHF.

The chain links TRBV7-9 to TRBJ1-2, with 7 bases matching TRBD1. The CDR3 has 17 residues. The germline CDR1 and CDR2 sequences are SEHNR and FQNEAQ (reference sequence). V dropped 3 bases and J dropped 1; count of bases not matched to a gene: 11. The CDR3 reads CASSFTIRTGNNYGYTF. DNA of the CDR3: TGTGCCAGCAGCTTTACAATAAGGACAGGAAATAACTATGGCTACACCTTC.

The chain uses TRBV19 and TRBJ1-5; D gene unclear. The CDR3 contains 15 residues. Germline CDR1 is LNHDA and CDR2 is SQIVND (reference sequence). With 8 bases removed from V and 2 bases from J, the gap between germline ends came to 16 bases. The CDR3 DNA reads TGTGCCAGTGCCCCCCGGGAGGGTGGCAATCAGCCCCAGCATTTT. Protein sequence: CASAPREGGNQPQHF.

This clone is a singleton in its sample. Distinct nucleotide sequences in the sample also encode this CDR3. The genes are TRBV29-1 and TRBJ2-1, with unresolved D. CDR1 is SQVTM, CDR2 ANQGSEA, per germline. The CDR3 extends over 13 amino acids. Trimming took off 2 bases at V and 0 bases at J, with 5 bases between the two ends. CDR3 sequence (DNA): TGCAGCGTTGAACGCAGCTCCTACAATGAGCAGTTCTTC. Its translation: CSVERSSYNEQFF.

The chain couples TRBV27 to TRBJ1-5; D unresolved. CDR1 MNHEY and CDR2 SMNVEV come from the germline V gene (reference sequence). This CDR3 spans 12 amino acids. V lost 8 bases and J 3 bases, leaving 8 bases between the germline ends. CDR3 bases: TGTGCCAGCTCCTCGGTCAATCAGCCCCAGCATTTT. Translation gives CASSSVNQPQHF.